These T cell receptor beta chains were read from a single sample in a study of CD8 T cell repertoires and HIV-1 epitope variants. Profiling relied on immunoSEQ multiplex PCR, and the TCRdb table lists in-frame clones only, not all of them. Among approximately 90,000 clones listed, 70% to 75% were seen once. Sequenced input: uncultured baseline CD8+ T cells from peripheral blood mononuclear cells (PBMCs). The receptors originated from a male donor with HIV. CDR3s include the opening cysteine and the closing phenylalanine or tryptophan. The D gene is left open where the match is weak. Clone size is shown for a subset of rows, as once, few, many or a class of expanded clone.

v_gene: TRBV7-9
j_gene: TRBJ2-1
d_gene: TRBD1
abundance: -
CDR3nt: TGTGCCAGCAGCTTACAAGGACAGGGGTTCAATGAGCAGTTCTTC
CDR3aa: CASSLQGQGFNEQFF

v_gene: TRBV7-9
j_gene: TRBJ1-5
d_gene: -
abundance: -
CDR3nt: TGTGCCAGCAGCTTAGAGTTGAGCAATCAGCCCCAGCATTTT
CDR3aa: CASSLELSNQPQHF

v_gene: TRBV28
j_gene: TRBJ2-7
d_gene: -
abundance: -
CDR3nt: TGTGCCAGCACCTTACTCCGGGACAACCCGGGGGAGCAGTACTTC
CDR3aa: CASTLLRDNPGEQYF

v_gene: TRBV18
j_gene: TRBJ2-2
d_gene: -
abundance: -
CDR3nt: TGTGCCAGCTCACCACAGGTTAACACCGGGGAGCTGTTTTTT
CDR3aa: CASSPQVNTGELFF

v_gene: TRBV19
j_gene: TRBJ2-7
d_gene: TRBD1
abundance: once
CDR3nt: TGTGCCAGTAGTACCACGGGGACAGGCTACGAGCAGTACTTC
CDR3aa: CASSTTGTGYEQYF

v_gene: TRBV4-2
j_gene: TRBJ2-2
d_gene: -
abundance: -
CDR3nt: TGTGCCAGCAGCCCAAACAAGAACACCGGGGAGCTGTTTTTT
CDR3aa: CASSPNKNTGELFF

v_gene: TRBV5-6
j_gene: TRBJ2-3
d_gene: TRBD2
abundance: -
CDR3nt: TGTGCCAGCAGCTTGATCTTAGCGGGAGATAAAGGCACAGATACGCAGTATTTT
CDR3aa: CASSLILAGDKGTDTQYF

v_gene: TRBV28
j_gene: TRBJ1-1
d_gene: -
abundance: -
CDR3nt: TGTGCCACCCGAGGGGGTACTGAAGCTTTCTTT
CDR3aa: CATRGGTEAFF

v_gene: TRBV9
j_gene: TRBJ1-1
d_gene: -
abundance: -
CDR3nt: TGTGCCAGCAGCCCCCCGAACACTGAAGCTTTCTTT
CDR3aa: CASSPPNTEAFF

v_gene: TRBV5-6
j_gene: TRBJ2-2
d_gene: -
abundance: -
CDR3nt: TGTGCCAGCACCCAAGGTGGCGGGGAGCTGTTTTTT
CDR3aa: CASTQGGGELFF

v_gene: TRBV29-1
j_gene: TRBJ1-1
d_gene: -
abundance: -
CDR3nt: TGCAGCGTGGGACAGAACACTGAAGCTTTCTTT
CDR3aa: CSVGQNTEAFF

v_gene: TRBV5-1
j_gene: TRBJ2-5
d_gene: -
abundance: once
CDR3nt: TGCGCCAGCAGCTTGGGTCGCGCAGAGACCCAGTACTTC
CDR3aa: CASSLGRAETQYF